A single T cell receptor (beta chain) is shown here with its context. Its antigen is as yet unknown. The CDR3 has 15 residues. Germline V gene data show CDR1 as SGHTA and CDR2 as FQGTGA. With 0 bases removed from V and 2 bases from J, the gap between germline ends came to 9 bases. A multiplex PCR was run with 60 Vbeta primers and 13 Jbeta primers. Clones were sequenced by immunoSEQ multiplex PCR, and TCRdb holds only the in-frame ones, with some missing. This sample has over 200,000 clones, with 85% to 90% found just once. This specimen comes from a study of cytomegalovirus exposure and HLA in healthy donors. About the study: Around 89 million unique TCRs from HLA-typed donors made up an early data release. General observations from the study: In vitro confirmation showed a few CMV-associated chains to be CMV antigen specific. A later analysis linked a missense variant in DCLRE1C to the trimming of TCR beta V and J genes.

This clonotype was obtained from a human donor in good health. The chain has TRBV7-3 and TRBJ2-3, with D perhaps TRBD2 (5 bases). The sequenced material came from PBMCs. This CDR3 is CASSLTAAVTDTQYF. DNA for the CDR3: TGTGCCAGCAGCTTAACTGCAGCGGTCACAGATACGCAGTATTTT. The variable domain in full, completed from reference TRBV7-3 and TRBJ2-3, reads GAGVSQTPSNKVTEKGKYVELRCDPISGHTALYWYRQSLGQGPEFLIYFQGTGAADDSGLPNDRFFAVRPEGSVSTLKIQRTERGDSAVYLCASSLTAAVTDTQYFGPGTRLTVL.